A single sample is the source of the 17 T cell receptor beta chains below, sequenced in a study of T cell responses to AZD1222 COVID-19 vaccine. Only in-frame clones appear in the TCRdb table, and some are missing; sequencing was by immunoSEQ multiplex PCR. In the table there are around 110,000 clones, 80% to 95% of which are singletons. This specimen was peripheral blood, taken 28 days after the second AZD1222 dose. Receptor source: an adult who received the AZD1222 COVID-19 vaccine.

The chain couples TRBV2 to TRBJ1-6; a weak D match, TRBD1 (5 bases). The germline CDR1 and CDR2 sequences are SNHLY and FYNNEI. Trimming took off 4 bases at V and 6 bases at J, with 7 bases between the two ends. The CDR3 contains 13 residues. The DNA for the CDR3 is TGTGCCAGCAGTGGGGGCCGTAATTCACCCCTCCACTTT. This encodes CASSGGRNSPLHF.

This clone has just one count. The chain joins TRBV5-8 to TRBJ1-2, with 8 bases lining up with TRBD1. The CDR3 is made up of 12 amino acids. V dropped 6 bases and J dropped 8; count of bases not matched to a gene: 6. From germline, CDR1 is SGHTS and CDR2 YDEGEE. The CDR3 loop reads CASIQGARGYTF. The CDR3 DNA follows: TGTGCCAGCATCCAGGGGGCGCGAGGCTACACCTTC.

The gene calls are TRBV6-4 and TRBJ2-2; 8 nucleotides align to TRBD1. The junction had 6 bases not matched to a gene; V was cut back by 3 bases and J by 6 bases. Germline loops: CDR1 MRHNA, CDR2 SNTAGT. The CDR3 length is 15 residues. CDR3 loop: CASSDQGAVAGELFF. CDR3 coding DNA: TGTGCCAGCAGTGATCAGGGGGCCGTGGCCGGGGAGCTGTTTTTT.

The J gene is TRBJ1-1, the V gene TRBV7-2, with TRBD1 matching 7 bases. V trimming: 5 bases; J trimming: 6 bases; junction bases outside the gene matches: 15. Germline CDR1 and CDR2: SGHTA and FQGNSA. The CDR3 contains 16 residues. The CDR3 protein is CASSKKPGGGEAEAFF. CDR3 sequence (DNA): TGTGCCAGCAGCAAAAAGCCAGGGGGGGGTGAGGCTGAAGCTTTCTTT.

For this clone: An end of the junction does not agree with germline; a read error may underlie this. The V gene is TRBV7-9, the J gene TRBJ1-4; TRBD1 matches 7 bases. Germline-derived CDR1 and CDR2 are SEHNR and FQNEAQ (reference sequence). There are 11 residues in the CDR3. For the CDR3, the DNA is TGTGCCAGCAGCGGTGGACAGGTGTCCGATTTT. This codes for CASSGGQVSDF.

The chain uses TRBV5-6 and TRBJ2-6, with 7 bases matching TRBD1. Trimming removed 6 bases from V and 2 bases from J; junction bases left unmatched: 2. CDR3 length: 14 residues. Germline CDR1 reads SGHDT; CDR2 reads YYEEEE. CDR3 nucleotides: TGTGCCAGCACAGACAGGGCTGGGGCCAACGTCCTGACTTTC. Translating it yields CASTDRAGANVLTF. The entire variable domain, with the rest obtained from reference TRBV5-6 and TRBJ2-6, is as follows: DAGVTQSPTHLIKTRGQQVTLRCSPKSGHDTVSWYQQALGQGPQFIFQYYEEEERQRGNFPDRFSGHQFPNYSSELNVNALLLGDSALYLCASTDRAGANVLTFGAGSRLTVL.

The chain has TRBV4-3 and TRBJ2-7; 11 bases match TRBD2. Germline-derived CDR1 and CDR2 are LGHNA and YSLEER. J lost 4 bases, V lost 0 bases, and 11 bases had no gene match. The CDR3 runs to 18 residues. The CDR3 coding sequence is TGCGCCAGCAGCCAAGAGGTCCCGACTAGCGGGGCAGAGTACGAGCAGTACTTC. Amino acid sequence: CASSQEVPTSGAEYEQYF.

The chain recombines TRBV10-1 with TRBJ1-5; a possible D gene is TRBD1 (6 bases). The V end was cut by 8 bases, the J end by 9 bases, with 17 bases between. The CDR3 runs 13 residues. The germline gives CDR1 WNHNN, CDR2 SYGVQD (reference sequence). The CDR3 DNA follows: TGCGCCAGCCCGGGACACGAATCATTGCCCCAGCATTTT. Translation gives CASPGHESLPQHF.

The rearrangement uses TRBV6-5 and TRBJ1-4, with D possibly matching TRBD1 (5 bases). The CDR3 length is 14 residues. The V end was cut by 8 bases, the J end by 0 bases, with 10 bases between. Per the germline V gene, CDR1 is MNHEY and CDR2 is SVGAGI. CDR3 coding DNA: TGTGCCAGCGGGAGGACAACAACTAATGAAAAACTGTTTTTT. This translates into CASGRTTTNEKLFF.

The V call is TRBV6-2 or TRBV6-3, the J call TRBJ1-1; D is ambiguous. The germline gives CDR1 MNHEY, CDR2 SVGEGT. The V and J ends lost 8 bases and 11 bases respectively, with 12 bases between them. The CDR3 is 10 residues long. CDR3 DNA: TGTGCCAGCGGATACTCGGGGGCTTTCTTT. This encodes CASGYSGAFF.

V and J are TRBV6-5 and TRBJ2-1; 9 positions agree with TRBD2. There are 14 residues in the CDR3. V dropped 6 bases and J dropped 6; count of bases not matched to a gene: 6. Germline assignment: CDR1 MNHEY and CDR2 SVGAGI. CDR3 sequence (DNA): TGTGCCAGCAGGATTACTAGCGGGCGCAATGAGCAGTTCTTC. Its translation: CASRITSGRNEQFF.

The gene calls are TRBV13 and TRBJ2-5; 7 bases are shared with TRBD2. CDR1 and CDR2 (germline): PRHDT, FYEKMQ (reference sequence). There are 16 residues in the CDR3. The trim removed 5 bases at V and 4 bases at J, leaving 13 bases unmatched. Here the CDR3 DNA reads TGTGCCAGCAGCCCGTCCGGGGGGAGTACTCGAGAGACCCAGTACTTC. The encoded protein is CASSPSGGSTRETQYF.

The gene calls are TRBV7-3 and TRBJ1-2, with a weak D call TRBD1 (6 bases). Trimming took 2 bases from V and 5 from J, leaving 15 bases between them. This CDR3 has 15 amino acids. Germline V CDR1 and CDR2: SGHTA, FQGTGA. CDR3 residues: CASSLDPGVGYGYTF. The CDR3 nucleotides read TGTGCCAGCAGCTTAGATCCAGGGGTAGGGTATGGCTACACCTTC. The whole variable domain, remainder taken from reference TRBV7-3 and TRBJ1-2, is GAGVSQTPSNKVTEKGKYVELRCDPISGHTALYWYRQSLGQGPEFLIYFQGTGAADDSGLPNDRFFAVRPEGSVSTLKIQRTERGDSAVYLCASSLDPGVGYGYTFGSGTRLTVV.

The CDR3 sequence: CASSQEYEDTQYF. DNA for the CDR3: TGCGCCAGCAGCCAGGAATATGAAGATACGCAGTATTTT. The chain uses TRBV5-1 and TRBJ2-3; D ambiguous. CDR1 SGHRS and CDR2 YFSETQ come from the germline V gene. Trimming took off 4 bases at V and 5 bases at J, with 11 bases between the two ends. This CDR3 has 13 amino acids.

This chain uses TRBV30 with TRBJ1-6; possible D gene TRBD1, 6 bases. Trimming removed 0 bases from V and 8 bases from J, with 8 bases in between. Per germline, CDR1 GTSNPN and CDR2 SVGIG (reference sequence). The CDR3 has 13 amino acids. This CDR3 is CAWSVQGHSPLHF. Written as DNA, the CDR3 is TGTGCCTGGAGTGTTCAGGGGCATTCACCCCTCCACTTT.

The chain recombines TRBV19 with TRBJ1-3; the D is unclear. The CDR3 is 13 amino acids. Deletions cut 5 bases from V and 1 base from J, with 6 bases between. The germline CDR1 and CDR2 sequences are LNHDA and SQIVND (reference sequence). CDR3 nucleotides: TGTGCCAGTAGTTCGCCTTCTGGAAACACCATATATTTT. This gives the protein CASSSPSGNTIYF. Full variable domain (missing parts from reference TRBV19 and TRBJ1-3): DGGITQSPKYLFRKEGQNVTLSCEQNLNHDAMYWYRQDPGQGLRLIYYSQIVNDFQKGDIAEGYSVSREKKESFPLTVTSAQKNPTAFYLCASSSPSGNTIYFGEGSWLTVV.

The chain combines TRBV5-1 with TRBJ1-1; no clear D. The V gene lost 0 bases and the J gene lost 0 bases, with 12 bases spanning the gap. Germline CDR1 SGHRS, CDR2 YFSETQ. The CDR3 runs 16 residues. The CDR3, as DNA: TGCGCCAGCAGCTTGGCCTGGGCGGGGATGAACACTGAAGCTTTCTTT. Amino acids: CASSLAWAGMNTEAFF.